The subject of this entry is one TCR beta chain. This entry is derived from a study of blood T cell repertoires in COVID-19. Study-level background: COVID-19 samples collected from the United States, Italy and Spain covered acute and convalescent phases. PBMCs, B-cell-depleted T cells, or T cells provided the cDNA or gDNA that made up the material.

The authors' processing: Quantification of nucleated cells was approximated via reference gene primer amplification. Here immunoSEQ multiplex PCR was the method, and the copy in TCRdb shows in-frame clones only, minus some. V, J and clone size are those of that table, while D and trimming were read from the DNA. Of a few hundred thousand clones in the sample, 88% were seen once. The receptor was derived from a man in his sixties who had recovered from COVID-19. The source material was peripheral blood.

CDR3 in DNA: TGTGCCAGCAGCTTATCGATGGGTAAGGCGGACACTGAAGCTTTCTTT. This sequence encodes CASSLSMGKADTEAFF. V is TRBV5-4 and J is TRBJ1-1, with unresolved D. CDR1 and CDR2 (germline): SGHNT, YYREEE (reference sequence). This CDR3 is built from 16 residues. V was cut by 2 bases and J by 3 bases, with 17 bases left in between.